The T cell receptor beta chain described here comes from a study of T cell responses to AZD1222 COVID-19 vaccine. Overall study results and limits: Seropositive at baseline were only a handful of AZD1222 recipients. The CD4 TCRs associated with vaccination extended across spike and predominated at 160-218 and 743-854. The donor cohort was predominantly white British with a female majority, and clonal diversity may have been underestimated.

Comments on this clone: The antigen is not known.

Sequencing was performed with immunoSEQ multiplex PCR; in TCRdb, only in-frame clones are kept and a portion is missing. Among 180,000 or so clones listed, just over 90% were seen once. V lost 6 bases and J 3 bases, leaving 18 bases between the germline ends. Germline CDR1 MDHEN, CDR2 SYDVKM. There are 15 residues in the CDR3. The chain employs TRBV28 and TRBJ2-7, with D perhaps matching TRBD1 or TRBD2 (5 bases each). Sequencing used peripheral blood, obtained 28 days after the second AZD1222 dose. The sequence was obtained from an adult who received the AZD1222 COVID-19 vaccine. In nucleotides, the CDR3 is TGTGCCAGCAGATCCCCGGGGCTGGATAACTACGAGCAGTACTTC. Protein: CASRSPGLDNYEQYF. Based on the CDR3 plus reference TRBV28 and TRBJ2-7, the full variable domain is DVKVTQSSRYLVKRTGEKVFLECVQDMDHENMFWYRQDPGLGLRLIYFSYDVKMKEKGDIPEGYSVSREKKERFSLILESASTNQTSMYLCASRSPGLDNYEQYFGPGTRLTVT.